This T cell receptor beta chain appears in the sequencing data of a study of blood T cells in healthy people across ages. Notes on the study in general: Roughly linear declines in TCR beta diversity per million T cells occurred with age.

Remarks on this clonotype: Its antigen is not identified.

Combining a sample-barcoded 5' primer with a J-beta primer mix, a second PCR ran for roughly 7 to 12 cycles. TCRdb reanalysed the 5' RACE reads using MiXCR and keeps one entry per CDR3 protein. The sample gives some 900,000 distinct CDR3 sequences, around 30% of which show up once; 15% to 20% is in the top ten. Trimming took 1 base from V and 7 from J, leaving 14 bases between them. This CDR3 comprises 16 residues. Germline assignment: CDR1 LNHDA and CDR2 SQIVND (reference sequence). The sequenced sample consisted of blood. The genes are TRBV19 and TRBJ1-6; unclear D gene. The clonotype comes from an elderly woman in good health. The CDR3 reads CASSIVAPLGNSPLHF. For the CDR3, the DNA is TGTGCCAGTAGTATAGTGGCCCCCCTCGGCAATTCACCCCTCCACTTT.